These 18 T cell receptor beta chains were all obtained from the same sample, sequenced in a study of vaccination and CD4 T cells after COVID-19. Time point specified: late sampling 161 to 241 days after vaccination in a few convalescent patients. Treatment in this sample: approximately 9-day PBMC culture with coronavirus spike peptide pools or control peptides (ViraFEST assay). No antigen is known for these receptors. The Oncomine TCR Beta short-read assay was applied to DNA of cultured CD4+ T cells. Each CDR3 protein is one row after TCRdb ran MiXCR on the PCR reads. This table has roughly 26,000 distinct CDR3 sequences, about 35% appearing once. The sequences come from CD4+ T cells from blood, cultured in vitro, collected about 7 months after SARS-CoV-2 vaccination. Receptor source: a human donor who had recovered from COVID-19.

The chain uses TRBV19 and TRBJ1-1; D is undetermined. V lost 5 bases to trimming and J lost 8 bases, with 9 bases between them. This CDR3 is 11 amino acids long. The V gene's germline CDR1 is LNHDA and CDR2 SQIVND (reference sequence). CDR3 sequence: CASSARLEAFF. The CDR3 DNA is TGTGCCAGTAGTGCCCGGTTGGAAGCTTTCTTT.

This clonotype was counted only a few times. The V gene is TRBV10-3, the J gene TRBJ1-6; D not resolved. CDR1 ENHRY and CDR2 SYGVKD come from the germline V gene. Trimming cost V 2 bases and J 10 bases, with 6 bases left between them. This CDR3 is 12 amino acids long. This chain's CDR3 is CAISEERSPLHF. Written as DNA, the CDR3 is TGTGCCATCAGTGAGGAACGGTCACCCCTCCACTTT.

The CDR3 DNA sequence: TGTGCCAGCAGCCACCGGGACAGGAACACTGAAGCTTTCTTT. Its translation: CASSHRDRNTEAFF. The chain joins TRBV5-4 to TRBJ1-1; TRBD1 agrees at 7 bases. J gave up 1 base and V 4 bases, and 4 bases lay outside the gene matches. CDR3 length: 14 residues. Germline CDR1 reads SGHNT; CDR2 reads YYREEE (reference sequence).

This clonotype was seen a handful of times. The chain uses TRBV20-1 and TRBJ2-5; D possibly uses TRBD1 or TRBD2 (6 bases each). With 2 bases removed from V and 4 bases from J, the gap between germline ends came to 11 bases. CDR1 DFQATT and CDR2 SNEGSKA come from the germline V gene (reference sequence). The CDR3 covers 13 residues. This CDR3 reads CSARYREVETQYF. CDR3 DNA: TGCAGTGCTAGATACAGGGAGGTAGAGACCCAGTACTTC.

The chain links TRBV25-1 to TRBJ1-1; D might be TRBD1 (5 bases). Germline V gives CDR1 MGHDK, CDR2 SYGVNS. The CDR3 is made up of 14 amino acids. V was shortened by 4 bases and J by 6 bases, with 15 bases between the two germline ends. The CDR3 here is CASSAGLRASEAFF. The CDR3 nucleotides read TGTGCCAGCAGTGCGGGACTGAGGGCCTCTGAAGCTTTCTTT. The full variable domain, with the rest looked up from reference TRBV25-1 and TRBJ1-1, is EADIYQTPRYLVIGTGKKITLECSQTMGHDKMYWYQQDPGMELHLIHYSYGVNSTEKGDLSSESTVSRIRTEHFPLTLESARPSHTSQYLCASSAGLRASEAFFGQGTRLTVV.

The chain employs TRBV7-8 and TRBJ2-7, with D tentatively TRBD2 (6 bases). This CDR3 has 15 residues. V lost 5 bases and J lost 2, with 16 bases in between. Germline CDR1 is SGHVS and CDR2 is FQNEAQ. CDR3 sequence: CASSKVASDAYEQYF. The CDR3 nucleotides are TGTGCCAGCAGCAAAGTGGCTAGCGACGCCTACGAGCAGTACTTC.

The rearrangement links TRBV6-1 to TRBJ1-2; perhaps TRBD1 as D (6 bases). Germline V gene data show CDR1 as MNHNS and CDR2 as SASEGT. This CDR3 region has 14 residues. V shed 6 bases and J shed 7 bases, with 18 bases lying between them. DNA of the CDR3: TGTGCCAGCAGGCCCGTTAGCGGGGGCGGTGGCTACACCTTC. This codes for CASRPVSGGGGYTF.

The V gene is TRBV28, the J gene TRBJ1-6; D possibly corresponds to TRBD1 (6 bases). V was cut by 1 base and J by 1 base, with 11 bases left in between. The germline V gene has CDR1 MDHEN and CDR2 SYDVKM. The CDR3 totals 17 residues. CDR3 sequence reads: CASSLSGAKSYNSPLHF. For the CDR3, the DNA is TGTGCCAGCAGTTTATCGGGGGCGAAGTCCTATAATTCACCCCTCCACTTT.

This clonotype was seen a handful of times. The J gene is TRBJ1-3, the V gene TRBV15, with unresolved D. Germline CDR1 is LNHNV and CDR2 is YYDKDF (reference sequence). This CDR3 has 16 residues. V was clipped by 5 bases and J by 2 bases, with 16 bases between them. The chain's CDR3 is CATSPLDVSAGNTIYF. The DNA for the CDR3 is TGTGCCACCAGCCCCCTGGATGTCAGTGCTGGAAACACCATATATTTT.

V gene TRBV5-1 combines with J gene TRBJ2-7; D is undetermined. The CDR3 sequence is 15 residues long. Germline loops: CDR1 SGHRS, CDR2 YFSETQ. V was shortened by 0 bases and J by 0 bases, with 10 bases between the two germline ends. CDR3 bases: TGCGCCAGCAGCTTGGCCACGGAGAGCTCCTACGAGCAGTACTTC. Protein: CASSLATESSYEQYF.

This clonotype was observed a handful of times. The chain combines TRBV20-1 with TRBJ1-2, with a weak D call TRBD1 (5 bases). With 4 bases removed from V and 6 bases from J, the gap between germline ends came to 9 bases. The CDR3 totals 11 residues. CDR1 is DFQATT, CDR2 SNEGSKA, per germline (reference sequence). CDR3 protein: CSAIGGDGYTF. The CDR3 region has the DNA TGCAGTGCTATCGGGGGGGATGGCTACACCTTC.

The V call is TRBV19, the J call TRBJ2-7; 13 bases agree with TRBD2. The ends lost 4 bases at V and 0 bases at J; junction bases unmatched: 9. The CDR3 has 18 amino acids. The germline V gene has CDR1 LNHDA and CDR2 SQIVND (reference sequence). The CDR3 DNA reads TGTGCCAGTAGTAACACCGGACTAGCGGGAGTAGGCTCCTACGAGCAGTACTTC. Its protein is CASSNTGLAGVGSYEQYF. The full variable domain, with the rest looked up from reference TRBV19 and TRBJ2-7, is DGGITQSPKYLFRKEGQNVTLSCEQNLNHDAMYWYRQDPGQGLRLIYYSQIVNDFQKGDIAEGYSVSREKKESFPLTVTSAQKNPTAFYLCASSNTGLAGVGSYEQYFGPGTRLTVT.

The rearrangement links TRBV12-3 or TRBV12-4 to TRBJ2-7; tentatively, D is TRBD1 (6 bases). Trimming shortened V by 6 bases and J by 4 bases, and 19 bases separated the two germline ends. CDR3 length: 15 amino acids. The CDR3 sequence is CASSPQVGGAYEQYF. CDR3 coding DNA: TGTGCCAGCAGCCCCCAGGTTGGGGGCGCGTACGAGCAGTACTTC.

The rearrangement links TRBV7-3 to TRBJ2-3, with TRBD2 matching 9 bases. The J segment lost 2 bases and the V segment lost 2 bases, leaving 8 bases of the junction unmatched. Per germline, CDR1 SGHTA and CDR2 FQGTGA. This CDR3 has 17 amino acids. For the CDR3, the DNA is TGTGCCAGCAGCTTATCCGCCCTAGCGGGAACCACAGATACGCAGTATTTT. It codes for CASSLSALAGTTDTQYF. The full variable domain, rest sourced from reference TRBV7-3 and TRBJ2-3, is GAGVSQTPSNKVTEKGKYVELRCDPISGHTALYWYRQSLGQGPEFLIYFQGTGAADDSGLPNDRFFAVRPEGSVSTLKIQRTERGDSAVYLCASSLSALAGTTDTQYFGPGTRLTVL.

CDR3 in DNA: TGTGCCAGCAGAGCTGGGACTAATTTAGGAGATACGCAGTATTTT. Translated: CASRAGTNLGDTQYF. The chain recombines TRBV5-4 with TRBJ2-3; 7 bases fit TRBD2. Germline CDR1 and CDR2: SGHNT and YYREEE (reference sequence). This CDR3 region has 15 residues. V lost 5 bases, J lost 5 bases, and 11 bases stayed unmatched.

This clonotype was counted only a few times. J is TRBJ2-7 and V is TRBV6-1, with D perhaps TRBD1 (6 bases). CDR1 and CDR2 (germline): MNHNS, SASEGT. V was trimmed by 3 bases and J by 6 bases, leaving 12 bases between them. CDR3 length: 13 amino acids. CDR3 coding DNA: TGTGCCAGCAGTGATCGTTGGGACACCGAGCAGTACTTC. Its translation: CASSDRWDTEQYF.

In this sample, this clonotype turned up a few times. J is TRBJ1-1 and V is TRBV4-2; 7 nucleotides line up with TRBD1. V shed 0 bases and J 0 bases; nucleotides not matched to a gene: 10. The CDR3 is made up of 18 amino acids. Germline CDR1 is LGHNA and CDR2 is YNFKEQ. The CDR3 here is CASSQDPGGFTLNTEAFF. For the CDR3, the DNA is TGTGCCAGCAGCCAAGATCCAGGGGGATTTACTCTGAACACTGAAGCTTTCTTT.

The chain has TRBV19 and TRBJ2-1; 9 bases match TRBD1. CDR1 and CDR2 (germline): LNHDA, SQIVND (reference sequence). The CDR3 extends over 16 amino acids. V shed 5 bases, J shed 8 bases, and the junction held 13 bases outside the gene matches. The CDR3: CASSRAGTGIRYEQFF. DNA for the CDR3: TGTGCCAGTAGTCGAGCCGGGACAGGGATTAGGTATGAGCAGTTCTTC.